A selection of T cell receptor beta chains follows, all from one sample in a study of T cell responses to AZD1222 COVID-19 vaccine. Clones were read by immunoSEQ multiplex PCR, and TCRdb kept only the in-frame ones, dropping some. The repertoire includes about 82,000 clones, more than 85% of them detected once, and roughly 5.6% sits in the top ten. This specimen was peripheral blood, taken on day 0 of AZD1222 vaccination. Every receptor here comes from an adult in good health. CDR3s include the opening cysteine and the closing phenylalanine or tryptophan. The D gene is left open where the match is weak. For some rows the clone size is stated as once, few or many, or as a class when expanded; others skip it.

j_call v_call clone_size d_call cdr3_nt cdr3_aa
TRBJ2-1 TRBV9 NA TRBD2 TGTGCCAGCAGCGTAACCGGACTAGCGGTCAATGAGCAGTTCTTC CASSVTGLAVNEQFF
TRBJ2-3 TRBV5-1 NA NA TGCGCCAGCAGCTTAGGCCAGGAACCAGATACGCAGTATTTT CASSLGQEPDTQYF
TRBJ2-2 TRBV7-2 NA NA TGTGCCAGCAGCATATGGGACATAATCACCGGGGAGCTGTTTTTT CASSIWDIITGELFF
TRBJ2-4 TRBV3-1/TRBV3-2 NA NA TGTGCCAGCAGTCTCAGCACAGTAAATCTAGCCAAAAACATTCAGTACTTC CASSLSTVNLAKNIQYF
TRBJ1-5 TRBV13 NA NA TGTGCCAGCAGCTTAGGGGGCAGCTATAGCAATCAGCCCCAGCATTTT CASSLGGSYSNQPQHF
TRBJ2-3 TRBV5-6 NA TRBD2 TGTGCCAGCAGTCTTGATGAGCGGGGGGTGACAGATACGCAGTATTTT CASSLDERGVTDTQYF
TRBJ1-4 TRBV7-8 NA TRBD1 TGTGCCAGCAGCTCAACTGACAGGGGGCGCGAAAAACTGTTTTTT CASSSTDRGREKLFF
TRBJ1-2 TRBV7-2 NA NA TGTGCCAGCAGTCGGGGCGGAAGCTATGGCTACACCTTC CASSRGGSYGYTF
TRBJ1-2 TRBV2 NA NA TGTGCCAGCAGCCCGACGGTTTATGGCTACACCTTC CASSPTVYGYTF
TRBJ2-1 TRBV7-2 NA NA TGTGCCAGCAGCTCCACGGCGAGGCCAGACAATGAGCAGTTCTTC CASSSTARPDNEQFF
TRBJ1-5 TRBV24-1 NA NA TGTGCCACCAGTGATTTCGCCAATCAGCCCCAGCATTTT CATSDFANQPQHF
TRBJ2-1 TRBV5-6 NA NA TGTGCCAGCAGCCTCCAGTTAACGAGCTCCTACAATGAGCAGTTCTTC CASSLQLTSSYNEQFF
TRBJ1-6 TRBV3-1/TRBV3-2 NA NA TGTGCCAGCAGCCAAGGTGAAGGGGGTCGTTCACCCCTCCACTTT CASSQGEGGRSPLHF
TRBJ1-6 TRBV28 NA TRBD1 TGTGCCAGCAGTTTGTTACCGGGACAGGGGACCAGCAATTCACCCCTCCACTTT CASSLLPGQGTSNSPLHF
TRBJ1-1 TRBV28 NA NA TGTGCCAGCGGGGCACACACTGAAGCTTTCTTT CASGAHTEAFF
TRBJ1-1 TRBV5-4 NA NA TGTGCCAGCAGAGACCCCAGGGGCCTTCGAACTGAAGCTTTCTTT CASRDPRGLRTEAFF
TRBJ1-5 TRBV4-1 once NA TGCGCCAGCAGCCAAACAGGACAGACTGATAGCAATCAGCCCCAGCATTTT CASSQTGQTDSNQPQHF
TRBJ2-7 TRBV7-2 NA TRBD1 TGTGCCAGCAGCCCCGGACAGGGACGAGGCCTCCCCTACGAGCAGTACTTC CASSPGQGRGLPYEQYF
TRBJ1-4 TRBV15 NA TRBD1 TGTGCCACCAGCAAACCGCCGGGGGCAGGGGGAAAAAAACTGTTTTTT CATSKPPGAGGKKLFF
TRBJ2-6 TRBV21-1 NA NA TGTGCCAGCAGTAAACCTTCTGGGGCCAACGTCCTGACTTTC CASSKPSGANVLTF
TRBJ1-4 TRBV18 NA NA TGTGCCAGCTCACCATCCGAAAAACTGTTTTTT CASSPSEKLFF
TRBJ1-2 TRBV5-1 NA TRBD1 TGCGCCAGCAGCTCTGGGACAGCTACTACCTATGGCTACACCTTC CASSSGTATTYGYTF
TRBJ1-3 TRBV2 NA NA TGTGCCAGCAGTGAGGCCACCACTAAGGGAAACACCATATATTTT CASSEATTKGNTIYF
TRBJ1-4 TRBV7-8 NA NA TGTGCCAGCAGCTTAGCGCACGGTTTTTCGAATGAAAAACTGTTTTTT CASSLAHGFSNEKLFF
TRBJ1-1 TRBV5-1 NA NA TGCGCCAGCAGCTTCGGGGTTTCTCAGGGGCGATCGGGTGAAGCTTTCTTT CASSFGVSQGRSGEAFF
TRBJ1-6 TRBV2 NA NA TGTGCCAGCAGGTCAGGGAGCTCCTATAATTCACCCCTCCACTTT CASRSGSSYNSPLHF
TRBJ1-1 TRBV7-8 NA NA TGTGCCAGCAGCTTATGGTCGGCAGTTCCGAACACTGAAGCTTTCTTT CASSLWSAVPNTEAFF
TRBJ1-2 TRBV19 NA NA TGTGCCAGTAGTAGCGCCCTAACCGCCCTAGGCTACACCTTC CASSSALTALGYTF
TRBJ1-1 TRBV5-1 NA TRBD1 TGCGCCAGCAGCTCCTTTGGGGACAGCTACAGTGAAGCTTTCTTT CASSSFGDSYSEAFF
TRBJ2-1 TRBV29-1 NA NA TGCAGCGTTGAATTGAGCGATGAGCAGTTCTTC CSVELSDEQFF